The clone carrying this T cell receptor (beta chain) was seen ten or more times. What it recognizes is unknown. An end of the junction differs from the germline gene, which may be a read error. This entry belongs to a study of early T cells in non-severe SARS-CoV-2 infection. The study, taken as a whole, reports: Matching against VDJdb likely underestimated virus-specific expansions, favoring anti-spike CD8.

Using its own MiXCR run on the 5' RACE reads, TCRdb lists one record per CDR3 protein. The sample contains 65,000 to 85,000 distinct CDR3 sequences, roughly 10% of which appear only once. This clonotype was obtained from an adult who was a healthcare worker with PCR-confirmed SARS-CoV-2 infection or an uninfected control (not recorded which). Sequencing was performed on whole blood, taken at baseline.

DNA of the CDR3: TGTGCCAGCAGCCTAGCGGACGGACAGGGCTACGAGCAGTACTTC. Translation gives CASSLADGQGYEQYF. The gene calls are TRBV7-2 and TRBJ2-7, with D possibly TRBD1 on 8 matching bases. This CDR3 has 15 residues. Germline loops: CDR1 SGHTA, CDR2 FQGNSA.